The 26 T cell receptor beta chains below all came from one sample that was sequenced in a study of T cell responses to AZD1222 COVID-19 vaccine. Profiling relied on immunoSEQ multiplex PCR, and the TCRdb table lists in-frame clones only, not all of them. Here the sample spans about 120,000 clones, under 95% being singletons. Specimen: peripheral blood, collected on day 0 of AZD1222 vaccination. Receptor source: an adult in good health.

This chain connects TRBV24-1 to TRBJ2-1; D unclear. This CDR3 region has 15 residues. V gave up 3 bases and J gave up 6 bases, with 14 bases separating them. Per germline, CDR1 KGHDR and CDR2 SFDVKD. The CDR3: CATSDPRTTSNEQFF. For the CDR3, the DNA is TGTGCCACCAGTGATCCACGGACGACCTCCAATGAGCAGTTCTTC.

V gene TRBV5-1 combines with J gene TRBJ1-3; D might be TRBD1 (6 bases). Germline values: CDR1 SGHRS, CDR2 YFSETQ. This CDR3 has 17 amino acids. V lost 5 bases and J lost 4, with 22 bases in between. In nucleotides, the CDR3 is TGCGCCAGCAGTCCCCGGCCGGGGGGGCAGTCCGGAAACACCATATATTTT. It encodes CASSPRPGGQSGNTIYF.

In nucleotides, the CDR3 is TGTGCCAGCAGCCTCCGGGACTTAGCTAACTATGGCTACACCTTC. It encodes CASSLRDLANYGYTF. The chain joins TRBV5-4 to TRBJ1-2, with a tentative D call TRBD1 (5 bases). CDR3 size: 15 residues. CDR1 and CDR2 from the germline V gene are SGHNT and YYREEE (reference sequence). The germline V and J ends were trimmed by 4 bases and 0 bases, with 13 bases remaining between them.

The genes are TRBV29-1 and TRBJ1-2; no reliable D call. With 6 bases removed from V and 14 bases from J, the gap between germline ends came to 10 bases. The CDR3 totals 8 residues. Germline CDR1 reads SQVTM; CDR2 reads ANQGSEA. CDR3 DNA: TGCAGCGTCGGTAGTGTAACCTTC. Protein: CSVGSVTF.

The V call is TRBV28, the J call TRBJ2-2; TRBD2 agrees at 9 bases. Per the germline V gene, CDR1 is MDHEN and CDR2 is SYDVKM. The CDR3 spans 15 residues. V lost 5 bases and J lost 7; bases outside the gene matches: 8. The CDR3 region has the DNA TGTGCCAGCAGTCCCCCTAGCGGGAAGGGCGGGGAGCTGTTTTTT. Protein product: CASSPPSGKGGELFF. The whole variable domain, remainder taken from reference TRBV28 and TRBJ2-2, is DVKVTQSSRYLVKRTGEKVFLECVQDMDHENMFWYRQDPGLGLRLIYFSYDVKMKEKGDIPEGYSVSREKKERFSLILESASTNQTSMYLCASSPPSGKGGELFFGEGSRLTVL.

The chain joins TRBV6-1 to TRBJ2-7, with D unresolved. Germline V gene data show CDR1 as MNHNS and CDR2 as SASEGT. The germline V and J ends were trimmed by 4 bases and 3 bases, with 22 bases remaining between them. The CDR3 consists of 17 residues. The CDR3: CASSVPLGLLPLYEQYF. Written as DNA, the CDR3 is TGTGCCAGCAGTGTGCCCTTGGGTCTCCTTCCCCTCTACGAGCAGTACTTC.

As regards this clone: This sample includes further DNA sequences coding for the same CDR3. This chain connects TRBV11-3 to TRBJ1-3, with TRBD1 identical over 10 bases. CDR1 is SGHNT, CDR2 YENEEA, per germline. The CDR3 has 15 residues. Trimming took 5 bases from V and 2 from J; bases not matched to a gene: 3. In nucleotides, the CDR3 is TGTGCCAGCAGCCCGGGACAGGGGCCTGGAAACACCATATATTTT. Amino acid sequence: CASSPGQGPGNTIYF.

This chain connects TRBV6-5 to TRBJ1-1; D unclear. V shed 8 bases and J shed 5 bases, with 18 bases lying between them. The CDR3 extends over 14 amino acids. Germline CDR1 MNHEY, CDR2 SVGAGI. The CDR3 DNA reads TGTGCCAGCCTCGGGCGGGAAGGGAGGACTGAAGCTTTCTTT. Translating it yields CASLGREGRTEAFF.

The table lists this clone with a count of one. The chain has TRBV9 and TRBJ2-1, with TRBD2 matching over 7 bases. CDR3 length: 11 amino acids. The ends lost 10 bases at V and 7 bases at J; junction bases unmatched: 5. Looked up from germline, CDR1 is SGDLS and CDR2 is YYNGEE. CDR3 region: CASGGGNEQFF. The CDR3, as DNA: TGTGCCTCGGGGGGTGGGAATGAGCAGTTCTTC.

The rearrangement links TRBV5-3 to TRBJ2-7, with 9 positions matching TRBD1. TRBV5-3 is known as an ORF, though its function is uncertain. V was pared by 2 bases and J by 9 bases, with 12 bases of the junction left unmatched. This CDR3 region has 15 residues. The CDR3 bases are TGTGCCAGAAGCTTCTTGACAGGGGGTAGGAAGGTGCAGTACTTC. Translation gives CARSFLTGGRKVQYF.

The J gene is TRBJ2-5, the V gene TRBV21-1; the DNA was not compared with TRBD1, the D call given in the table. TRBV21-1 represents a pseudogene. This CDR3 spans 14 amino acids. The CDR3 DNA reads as TGTGCCAGCAGCCCCGCCGGACACCTAGAGACCCAGTACTTC. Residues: CASSPAGHLETQYF.

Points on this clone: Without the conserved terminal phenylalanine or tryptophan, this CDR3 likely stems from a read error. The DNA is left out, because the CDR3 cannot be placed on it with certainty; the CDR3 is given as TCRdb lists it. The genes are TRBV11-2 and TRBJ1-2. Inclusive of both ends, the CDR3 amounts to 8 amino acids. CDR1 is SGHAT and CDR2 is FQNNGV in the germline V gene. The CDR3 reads CASRTGRI.

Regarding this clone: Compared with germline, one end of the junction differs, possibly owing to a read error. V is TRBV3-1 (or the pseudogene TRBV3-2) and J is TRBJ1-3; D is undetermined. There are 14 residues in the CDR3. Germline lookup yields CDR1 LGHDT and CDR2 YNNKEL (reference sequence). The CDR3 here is CASSLRAHGDTIYF. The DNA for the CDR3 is TGTGCCAGCAGCCTTCGGGCCCATGGAGACACCATATATTTT.

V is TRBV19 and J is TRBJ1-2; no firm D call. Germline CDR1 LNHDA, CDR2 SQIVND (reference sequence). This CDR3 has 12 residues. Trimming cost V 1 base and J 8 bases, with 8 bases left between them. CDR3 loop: CASSIVDSGYTF. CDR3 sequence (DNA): TGTGCCAGTAGTATAGTCGACTCCGGCTACACCTTC.

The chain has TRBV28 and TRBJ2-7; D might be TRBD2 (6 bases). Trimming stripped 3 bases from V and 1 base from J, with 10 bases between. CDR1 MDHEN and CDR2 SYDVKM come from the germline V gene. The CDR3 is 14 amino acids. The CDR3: CASSLGRMSYEQYF. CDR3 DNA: TGTGCCAGCAGTTTGGGGAGGATGTCCTACGAGCAGTACTTC.

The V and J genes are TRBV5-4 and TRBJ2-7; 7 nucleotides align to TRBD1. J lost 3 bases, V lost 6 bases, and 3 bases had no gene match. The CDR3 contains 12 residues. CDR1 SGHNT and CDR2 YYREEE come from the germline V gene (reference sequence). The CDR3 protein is CASTDRVYEQYF. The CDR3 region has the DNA TGTGCCAGCACAGACAGGGTCTACGAGCAGTACTTC.

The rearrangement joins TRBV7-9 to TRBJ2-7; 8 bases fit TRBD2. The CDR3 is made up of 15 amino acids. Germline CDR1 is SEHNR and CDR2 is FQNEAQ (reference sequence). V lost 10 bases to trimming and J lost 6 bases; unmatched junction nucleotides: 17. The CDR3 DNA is TGTGCCACCTCAGGAGAGACTAGCGTGAGTGCCGAGCAGTACTTC. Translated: CATSGETSVSAEQYF.

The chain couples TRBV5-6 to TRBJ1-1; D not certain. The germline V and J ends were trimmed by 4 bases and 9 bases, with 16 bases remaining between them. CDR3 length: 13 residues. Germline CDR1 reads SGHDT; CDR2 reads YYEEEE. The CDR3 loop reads CASSLISSAQAFF. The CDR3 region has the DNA TGTGCCAGCAGCCTGATCTCATCGGCGCAAGCTTTCTTT. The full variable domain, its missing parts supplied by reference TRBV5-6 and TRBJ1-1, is DAGVTQSPTHLIKTRGQQVTLRCSPKSGHDTVSWYQQALGQGPQFIFQYYEEEERQRGNFPDRFSGHQFPNYSSELNVNALLLGDSALYLCASSLISSAQAFFGQGTRLTVV.

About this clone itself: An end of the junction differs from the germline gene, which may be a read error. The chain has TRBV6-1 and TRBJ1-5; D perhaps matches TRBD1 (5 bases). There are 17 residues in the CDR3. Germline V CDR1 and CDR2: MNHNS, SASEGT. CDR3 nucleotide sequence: TGTGCCAGCTGTGAGGGCGGGGGGGGATTAAGCAATCAGCCCCAGCATTTT. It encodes CASCEGGGGLSNQPQHF.

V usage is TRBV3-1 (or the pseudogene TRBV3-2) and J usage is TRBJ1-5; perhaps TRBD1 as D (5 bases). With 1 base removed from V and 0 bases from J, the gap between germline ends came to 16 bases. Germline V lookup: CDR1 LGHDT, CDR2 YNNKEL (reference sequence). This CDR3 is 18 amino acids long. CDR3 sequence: CASSQGKGLGISNQPQHF. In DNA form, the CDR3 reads TGTGCCAGCAGCCAAGGTAAGGGGCTCGGGATTAGCAATCAGCCCCAGCATTTT.

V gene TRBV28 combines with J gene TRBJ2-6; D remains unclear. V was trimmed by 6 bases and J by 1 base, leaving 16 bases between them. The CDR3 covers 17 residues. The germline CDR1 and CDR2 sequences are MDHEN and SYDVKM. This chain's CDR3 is CASRVRVRSSGANVLTF. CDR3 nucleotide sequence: TGTGCCAGCAGGGTTAGGGTCCGGTCGTCTGGGGCCAACGTCCTGACTTTC.

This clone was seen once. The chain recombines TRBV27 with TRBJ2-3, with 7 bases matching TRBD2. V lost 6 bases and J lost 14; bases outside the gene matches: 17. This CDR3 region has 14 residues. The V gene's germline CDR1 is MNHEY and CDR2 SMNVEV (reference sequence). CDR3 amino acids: CASSSRDYRGRGYF. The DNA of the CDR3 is TGTGCCAGCAGCTCGAGGGACTACCGAGGGCGAGGGTATTTT.

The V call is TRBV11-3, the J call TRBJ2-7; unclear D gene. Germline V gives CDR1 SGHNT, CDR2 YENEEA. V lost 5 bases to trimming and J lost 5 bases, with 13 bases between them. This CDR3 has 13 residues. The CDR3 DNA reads TGTGCCAGCAGCGTGTCCGGTGTCCACGAGCAGTACTTC. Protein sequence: CASSVSGVHEQYF.

The CDR3 region is CAWSVQGANNSPLHF. The DNA of the CDR3 is TGTGCCTGGAGTGTACAGGGGGCGAATAATTCACCCCTCCACTTT. The genes are TRBV30 and TRBJ1-6, with 9 nucleotides matching TRBD1. The CDR3 spans 15 residues. Germline lookup yields CDR1 GTSNPN and CDR2 SVGIG (reference sequence). V was pared by 0 bases and J by 5 bases, with 2 bases of the junction left unmatched.

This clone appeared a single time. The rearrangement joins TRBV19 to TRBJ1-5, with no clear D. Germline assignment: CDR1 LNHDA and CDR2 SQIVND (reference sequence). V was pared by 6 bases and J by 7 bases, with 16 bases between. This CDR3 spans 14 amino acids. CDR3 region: CASRSSQIGQPQHF. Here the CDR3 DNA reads TGTGCCAGTAGATCTTCACAGATCGGCCAGCCCCAGCATTTT. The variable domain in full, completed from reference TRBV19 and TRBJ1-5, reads DGGITQSPKYLFRKEGQNVTLSCEQNLNHDAMYWYRQDPGQGLRLIYYSQIVNDFQKGDIAEGYSVSREKKESFPLTVTSAQKNPTAFYLCASRSSQIGQPQHFGDGTRLSIL.

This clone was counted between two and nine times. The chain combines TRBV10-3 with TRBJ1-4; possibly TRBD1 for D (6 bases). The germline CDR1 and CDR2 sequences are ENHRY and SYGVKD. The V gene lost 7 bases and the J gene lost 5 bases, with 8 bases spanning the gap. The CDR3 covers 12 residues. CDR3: CAIKDSNEKLFF. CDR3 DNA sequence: TGTGCCATCAAGGACAGCAATGAAAAACTGTTTTTT.